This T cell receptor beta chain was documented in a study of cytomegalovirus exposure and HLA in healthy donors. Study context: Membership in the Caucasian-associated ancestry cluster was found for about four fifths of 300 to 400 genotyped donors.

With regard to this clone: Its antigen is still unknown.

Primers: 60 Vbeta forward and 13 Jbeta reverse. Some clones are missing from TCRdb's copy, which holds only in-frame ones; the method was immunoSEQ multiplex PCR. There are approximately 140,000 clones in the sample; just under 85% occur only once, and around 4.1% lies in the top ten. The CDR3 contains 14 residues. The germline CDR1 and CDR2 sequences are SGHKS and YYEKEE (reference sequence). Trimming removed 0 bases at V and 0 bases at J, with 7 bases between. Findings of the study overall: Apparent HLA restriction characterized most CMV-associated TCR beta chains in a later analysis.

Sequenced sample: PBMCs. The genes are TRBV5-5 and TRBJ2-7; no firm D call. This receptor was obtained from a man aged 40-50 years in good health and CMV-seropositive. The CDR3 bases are TGTGCCAGCAGCTTGGTGTCAGTCTCCTACGAGCAGTACTTC. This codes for CASSLVSVSYEQYF.